This is a list of T cell receptor beta chains from one sample in a study of tumor T cells in aggressive B-cell lymphoma. The data were produced by immunoSEQ multiplex PCR, yet TCRdb's version contains in-frame clones alone and is incomplete. The table shows 9,000 or so clones, with roughly 84% occurring only once. The sequencing input was tumor tissue. The origin of the receptors is an adult with diffuse large B cell lymphoma. Each CDR3 is given with its conserved first and last residue. The order of the fields is D gene, J gene, V gene, clone size, CDR3 DNA, CDR3 protein. A D gene is named only where the DNA matches it firmly. Clone size, where shown, is once, few, many, or a class for clones that have expanded.

>-|TRBJ1-2|TRBV11-1|-
TGTGCCAGCAGCTTAACTACCCTTAGTGGAGGAGGCTACACCTTC
CASSLTTLSGGGYTF
>TRBD2|TRBJ2-5|TRBV19|-
TGTGCCAGTAGTATAGCGGCTAGCGGCGGGGGGACCCAGTACTTC
CASSIAASGGGTQYF
>-|TRBJ1-2|TRBV10-3|-
TGTGCCATCAAAGTCCTCCAGGGGAACTATGGCTACACCTTC
CAIKVLQGNYGYTF
>-|TRBJ1-1|TRBV11-1|-
TGTGCCAGCCGGGCTCCGGGAACTGAAGCTTTCTTT
CASRAPGTEAFF
>-|TRBJ1-1|TRBV30|-
TGTGCCTGGACGAGGGCCTACAGCGTGAATTTT
CAWTRAYSVNF
>-|TRBJ2-3|TRBV18|-
TGTGCCAGCTCACCACCCGGTGGGGCCCGCACAGATACGCAGTATTTT
CASSPPGGARTDTQYF
>-|TRBJ1-3|TRBV7-8|-
TGTGCCAGCAGCTTATACCCCGAGGCGGACACCATATATTTT
CASSLYPEADTIYF
>TRBD1|TRBJ1-4|TRBV7-9|-
TGTGCCAGCAGCTTAGGACAGGGGGCGTTTGCTAATGAAAAACTGTTTTTT
CASSLGQGAFANEKLFF
>-|TRBJ2-5|TRBV6-4|-
TGTGCCAGCAGCACGAACGGGGGAGAGACCCAGTACTTC
CASSTNGGETQYF
>-|TRBJ1-2|TRBV7-9|once
TGTGCCAGCAGCCCAGATGGCTACACCTTC
CASSPDGYTF
>-|TRBJ2-2|TRBV21-1|-
TGTGCCAGCAGCGACAACCGGGACAGGGGGCTCGGGCGCATCACCGGGGAGCTGTTTTTT
CASSDNRDRGLGRITGELFF
>-|TRBJ2-2|TRBV5-1|once
TGCGCCAGCAGCTTGGGCGTTTTAGGGGCCGGGGAGCTGTTTTTT
CASSLGVLGAGELFF
>-|TRBJ1-4|TRBV5-4|-
TGTGCCAGCAGCGTCCTTGGGACTGGTAATGAAAAACTGTTTTTT
CASSVLGTGNEKLFF
>TRBD1|TRBJ2-5|TRBV5-4|-
TGTGCCAGCAGCTCGACAGGGTCCCAAGAGACCCAGTACTTC
CASSSTGSQETQYF
>-|TRBJ2-1|TRBV5-4|-
TGTGCCAGCAGCTTGGGACTAGATGATGAGCAGTTCTTC
CASSLGLDDEQFF
>-|TRBJ2-1|TRBV19|-
TGTGCCAGTAGTATAGGAGCATCCGAGCAGTTCTTC
CASSIGASEQFF
>-|TRBJ2-5|TRBV7-9|-
TGTGCCAGCAGCCGGTTGGACTCCCAAGAGACCCAGTACTTC
CASSRLDSQETQYF
>-|TRBJ2-2|TRBV7-2|-
TGTGCCAGCAGCTTAGAGTTTACTGGCGGGGAGCTGTTTTTT
CASSLEFTGGELFF
>-|TRBJ1-3|TRBV21-1|-
TGTGCCAGCAGCTTGGGGCGGGACAGGGTGGAATACACCATATATTTT
CASSLGRDRVEYTIYF
>TRBD1|TRBJ1-2|TRBV7-9|few
TGTGCCAGCAGCGTAGACAGGGCTAACTATGGCTACACCTTC
CASSVDRANYGYTF
>TRBD1|TRBJ1-4|TRBV7-9|-
TGTGCCAGCAGCTTAGGCGGGGACAGGGGGCGTGAAAAACTGTTTTTT
CASSLGGDRGREKLFF
>-|TRBJ1-5|TRBV28|-
TGTGCCAGCAGTTTGGGGGGTCGGTTCAATCAGCCCCAGCATTTT
CASSLGGRFNQPQHF
>-|TRBJ1-1|TRBV9|few
TGTGCCAGCAGCGTAGGGGACGGGGGGGAGACTGAAGCTTTCTTT
CASSVGDGGETEAFF
>-|TRBJ2-2|TRBV7-9|-
TGTGCCAGCAGCTCCCCGACCCCGGGGGGCTCGAGCACCGGGGAGCTGTTTTTT
CASSSPTPGGSSTGELFF
>TRBD2|TRBJ2-2|TRBV7-8|-
TGTGCCAGCAGCTTCCGGGCTAGCGGGGGATCGAACACCGGGGAGCTGTTTTTT
CASSFRASGGSNTGELFF
>TRBD1|TRBJ1-5|TRBV7-2|-
TGTGCCAGCAGCTTAGAGACAGGGGGCGTGCAGCCCCAGCATTTT
CASSLETGGVQPQHF
>TRBD1|TRBJ2-7|TRBV10-2|once
TGCGCCAGCACCGTGACAGGGGCCTACGAGCAGTACTTC
CASTVTGAYEQYF
>TRBD1|TRBJ2-7|TRBV19|-
TGTGCCAGTAGTATAGTAACAGGGGCCTACGAGCAGTACTTC
CASSIVTGAYEQYF
>TRBD1|TRBJ2-3|TRBV27|-
TGTGCCAGCCGAACAGGGGGGAGCACAGATACGCAGTATTTT
CASRTGGSTDTQYF